The T cell receptor (beta chain) under discussion was sequenced for a study of CD8 T cells in Susac syndrome. An amount of RNA that ranged from roughly 0.45 to 1 ug was reverse transcribed with random hexamers. An immunoSEQ multiplex PCR amplified TCR beta CDR3 over 54 Vbeta and 13 Jbeta. MiXCR was run by TCRdb on the immunoSEQ multiplex PCR reads, yielding one entry per CDR3 protein. This table has about 200,000 distinct CDR3 sequences, approximately 95% appearing once. The CDR3 has 12 amino acids. CDR1 and CDR2 from the germline V gene are LGHDT and YNNKEL (reference sequence). Germline trimming cut 3 bases from V and 10 bases from J; bases unmatched to any gene: 5.

The sequenced material came from CD4+ T cells from PBMCs. This sequence originates from a human donor in good health. The chain is built from TRBV3-1 and TRBJ2-5, with TRBD2 identical over 7 bases. The CDR3 DNA follows: TGTGCCAGCAGCCAGTCCGGGGAGGGCCAGTACTTC. Translated: CASSQSGEGQYF.